This T cell receptor (beta chain) was profiled in a study of T cells in Graves' hyperthyroidism and ophthalmopathy. RNA transcripts served as the template for amplifying TCR beta CDR3 regions. Initially, a first-round RT-PCR of the TCR CDR3 employed the HTBI primer set. TCRdb reanalysed the multiplex PCR reads using MiXCR and keeps one entry per CDR3 protein. The sample has hundreds of thousands of distinct CDR3 sequences, 35% to 40% seen once. CDR1 and CDR2 (germline): SEHNR, FQNEAQ (reference sequence). V shed 6 bases and J 7 bases; nucleotides not matched to a gene: 11. The CDR3 extends over 15 amino acids.

V usage is TRBV7-9 and J usage is TRBJ1-4; TRBD1 aligns across 7 bases. Sequenced input: blood. The sequence came from a man aged 18 to 29 with Graves' hyperthyroidism. This chain's CDR3 is CASSTLTGRGEKLFF. CDR3 coding DNA: TGTGCCAGCAGTACCCTGACAGGGCGAGGTGAAAAACTGTTTTTT.